This is a list of T cell receptor beta chains from one sample in a study of human T cells and chemical hapten exposure. MiXCR, run by TCRdb on the RACE reads, gives a single entry per CDR3 protein. In the table there are tens of thousands of distinct CDR3 sequences, approximately 12% of which are singletons. The sample in question was whole blood, obtained in connection with sensitization to the hapten diphenylcyclopropenone (DPC). These receptors all stem from a woman aged 55-70 years with alopecia areata. Some clones in this sample may be carry-over from other donors' samples. Each CDR3 is given with its conserved first and last residue. Fields, in order: D gene, V gene, clone size, J gene, CDR3 protein, CDR3 DNA. A D gene is named only where the DNA matches it firmly. Some rows mark clone size as missing; the rest say once, few, many or name a class of expanded clone.

TRBD1,TRBV5-4,many,TRBJ1-1,CASRTNRGTEAFF,TGTGCCAGCAGAACTAACAGGGGCACTGAAGCTTTCTTT
TRBD1,TRBV29-1,few,TRBJ2-1,CSVLRDRAWEQFF,TGCAGCGTACTCCGGGACAGGGCATGGGAGCAGTTCTTC
.,TRBV5-4,few,TRBJ1-1,CASSLKGVWTEAFF,TGTGCCAGCAGCTTGAAGGGGGTATGGACTGAAGCTTTCTTT
.,TRBV3-1,.,TRBJ1-5,CASSQAGRPQHF,TGTGCCAGCAGCCAAGCGGGACGACCCCAGCATTTT
TRBD2,TRBV6-1,few,TRBJ2-1,CASNTPSGGADNEQFF,TGTGCCAGCAATACCCCTAGCGGGGGGGCAGACAATGAGCAGTTCTTC
TRBD1,TRBV20-1,.,TRBJ1-2,CSARRDRDNYGYTF,TGCAGTGCTAGACGGGACAGGGATAACTATGGCTACACCTTC
.,TRBV21-1,few,TRBJ2-4,CASSKGSEAAKNIQYF,TGTGCCAGCAGCAAAGGTAGCGAAGCGGCCAAAAACATTCAGTACTTC
.,TRBV20-1,many,TRBJ2-1,CSARDWRSAPEQFF,TGCAGTGCTAGAGATTGGCGCAGTGCGCCTGAGCAGTTCTTC
.,TRBV6-2/TRBV6-3,many,TRBJ1-2,CASSRTSLNGYTF,TGTGCCAGCAGTCGGACATCGCTCAATGGCTACACCTTC
.,TRBV29-1,few,TRBJ2-5,CSVGGGETQYF,TGCAGCGTTGGAGGGGGGGAGACCCAGTACTTC
.,TRBV4-1,.,TRBJ2-2,CASSPSMNTGELFF,TGCGCCAGCAGCCCCAGTATGAACACCGGGGAGCTGTTTTTT
TRBD1,TRBV20-1,many,TRBJ1-2,CSAPDREKDGYTF,TGCAGTGCCCCGGACAGGGAGAAGGATGGCTACACCTTC
.,TRBV5-4,.,TRBJ1-4,CASSSTATNEKLFF,TGTGCCAGCAGTTCGACAGCAACTAATGAAAAACTGTTTTTT
.,TRBV2,few,TRBJ1-3,CASSSPRLLNTIYF,TGTGCCAGCAGTTCGCCCCGACTGTTAAACACCATATATTTT
.,TRBV6-5,few,TRBJ1-5,CASSFLPGEPQHF,TGTGCCAGCAGTTTTCTACCGGGAGAGCCCCAGCATTTT
TRBD1,TRBV7-6,many,TRBJ1-1,CASSLDRGFTEAFF,TGTGCCAGCAGCCTAGACAGGGGTTTCACTGAAGCTTTCTTT
.,TRBV4-2,.,TRBJ2-2,CASSQSRGWGTGELFF,TGTGCCAGCAGCCAATCCAGGGGATGGGGCACCGGGGAGCTGTTTTTT
.,TRBV29-1,many,TRBJ1-4,CSVERRGKLFF,TGCAGCGTTGAACGCCGCGGAAAACTGTTTTTT
.,TRBV24-1,.,TRBJ2-2,CATSDRGTKPGTGELFF,TGTGCCACCAGTGACCGCGGGACCAAGCCGGGCACCGGGGAGCTGTTTTTT
.,TRBV27,.,TRBJ2-1,CASPSGGGRPSENEQFF,TGTGCCAGCCCCTCGGGCGGGGGCCGCCCTTCGGAAAATGAGCAGTTCTTC
.,TRBV7-9,.,TRBJ1-1,CASSYEGNTEAFF,TGTGCCAGCAGCTACGAGGGGAACACTGAAGCTTTCTTT
TRBD2,TRBV5-4,.,TRBJ2-5,CASSSTSLETQYF,TGTGCCAGCAGCTCGACTAGCCTGGAGACCCAGTACTTC
TRBD1,TRBV29-1,.,TRBJ1-2,CSVEGQDRSFRTF,TGCAGCGTTGAAGGTCAGGACAGGTCTTTTCGGACCTTC
.,TRBV6-5,many,TRBJ1-5,CASRLTVSGPQPQHF,TGTGCCAGCAGGTTGACAGTATCGGGGCCCCAGCCCCAGCATTTT
TRBD1,TRBV12-3/TRBV12-4,many,TRBJ2-1,CASSNRDRGNEQFF,TGTGCCAGCAGTAACCGGGACAGAGGAAATGAGCAGTTCTTC
.,TRBV5-6,.,TRBJ1-1,CASSRASRGTEAFF,TGTGCCAGCAGCCGGGCGTCGCGAGGCACTGAAGCTTTCTTT
TRBD1,TRBV18,few,TRBJ2-7,CASSPGQGSYEQYF,TGTGCCAGCTCACCGGGACAGGGGTCCTACGAGCAGTACTTC
.,TRBV5-4,.,TRBJ1-1,CASGQPKGLNTEAFF,TGTGCCAGTGGACAGCCGAAGGGGCTGAACACTGAAGCTTTCTTT
.,TRBV30,many,TRBJ1-2,CAWRGRQIYGYTF,TGTGCCTGGAGGGGCCGGCAGATCTATGGCTACACCTTC
TRBD1,TRBV7-6,many,TRBJ1-5,CASSSRQGNQPQHF,TGTGCCAGCAGCTCACGACAGGGGAATCAGCCCCAGCATTTT
.,TRBV7-2,.,TRBJ2-4,CASSLYGGGLAKNIQYF,TGTGCCAGCAGCCTTTACGGGGGCGGATTAGCCAAAAACATTCAGTACTTC
.,TRBV10-3,few,TRBJ2-7,CAISAQGKLYEQYF,TGTGCCATCAGTGCACAGGGAAAGCTCTACGAGCAGTACTTC
.,TRBV3-1,.,TRBJ1-2,CASSPIQGQGYTF,TGTGCCAGCAGCCCGATCCAGGGGCAAGGCTACACCTTC
.,TRBV29-1,.,TRBJ1-2,CSASPGVDYGYTF,TGCAGCGCCTCCCCAGGGGTGGACTATGGCTACACCTTC
.,TRBV2,many,TRBJ1-4,CASRGGAANEKLFF,TGTGCCAGCAGAGGGGGAGCGGCTAATGAAAAACTGTTTTTT
TRBD1,TRBV20-1,many,TRBJ1-5,CSAPTGANQPQHF,TGCAGTGCTCCTACAGGGGCCAATCAGCCCCAGCATTTT
.,TRBV20-1,few,TRBJ2-7,CSARKTTSSYEQYF,TGCAGTGCTAGAAAGACTACGAGCTCCTACGAGCAGTACTTC